This T cell receptor beta chain originates from a study of T cell changes during pregnancy in multiple sclerosis (dated by TCRdb to about 2019). Background for the entire study: Changes in the T cell repertoire over the course of pregnancy were examined in this study in women with multiple sclerosis.

About this clone: The antigen this receptor binds is unknown. No much larger clonotype is one base removed from it; base qualities were not supplied.

The library was built by means of the immunoSEQ multiplex PCR assay. The table was pulled from immuneACCESS by TCRdb, which kept in-frame rearrangements only. Such tables lose some clones; where checked, under half of the loss comes from unresolved V genes, and the rest has no known cause. Present in this sample are roughly 79,000 clones, 75% to 95% of which were seen just once. The ten largest clones add up to less than 0.45% of the sample. The germline V gene sets CDR1 to LGHNA and CDR2 to YSLEER. The cysteine opens and the phenylalanine closes a CDR3 of 15 amino acids. Only the CDR3 DNA stays, 45 bases, in frame from base 1. Relative to germline, V is 3 bases shorter and J is 3 bases shorter, with 11 bases between their ends.

The sequencing here drew on CD4+ T cells from peripheral blood mononuclear cells, taken before pregnancy. The sequence is built from TRBV4-3 and TRBJ2-2; a weak D assignment points to TRBD2 (5 bases agree). This receptor was taken from a female donor with multiple sclerosis, enrolled in a pregnancy study. The DNA is TGCGCCAGCAGCCATCGCCTACTAGACACCGGGGAGCTGTTTTTT. This encodes CASSHRLLDTGELFF.